This TCR beta chain appears in the sequencing data of a study of memory B cells and T cells in multiple sclerosis. V lost 4 bases to trimming and J lost 2 bases, with 8 bases between them. This CDR3 spans 13 amino acids. The germline CDR1 and CDR2 sequences are SNHLY and FYNNEI. Using immunoSEQ multiplex PCR, the repertoire was profiled, and TCRdb retains in-frame clones only, with some absent. The sample has about 45,000 clones; over 70% are singletons. Points from the study as a whole: Compartments had unequal clone-set sizes, affecting shared clonotype counts.

After stimulus-free culture, autoproliferating CFSE-dim and non-proliferating CFSE-high T cells were sequenced separately. Cultures began with roughly 49 million CFSE-labeled PBMCs, unstimulated for about 7 days, with replicate wells pooled. Without exogenous stimuli, approximately 0.5 uM CFSE-labeled PBMCs were cultured serum-free. With regard to this clone: Its antigen is currently unknown.

V is TRBV2 and J is TRBJ1-1, with D perhaps matching TRBD1 (5 bases). This sequence was found in a human donor with multiple sclerosis. The specimen sequenced was PBMCs from blood kept in culture. The CDR3 DNA is TGTGCCAGCAGTGCAGACAGAAACACTGAAGCTTTCTTT. The encoded protein is CASSADRNTEAFF.